These T cell receptor beta chains were read from a single sample in a study of blood T cell repertoires in COVID-19. The data were produced by immunoSEQ multiplex PCR, yet TCRdb's version contains in-frame clones alone and is incomplete. The sample carries tens of thousands of clones, roughly 93% recorded once. The specimen sequenced was peripheral blood. The receptors shown here come from a woman aged 70-85 years with COVID-19, enrolled during active disease. Each CDR3 is given with its conserved first and last residue. Each record gives: V gene, D gene, J gene, clone size, CDR3 protein, CDR3 DNA. The D gene is left open where the match is weak. Clone size is shown for a subset of rows, as once, few, many or a class of expanded clone.

TRBV28	NA	TRBJ1-4	NA	CASSFGGNYEKLFF	TGTGCCAGCAGTTTTGGGGGCAATTATGAAAAACTGTTTTTT
TRBV12-3/TRBV12-4	NA	TRBJ2-1	NA	CASSERPGGEQFF	TGTGCCAGCAGTGAACGTCCCGGCGGGGAGCAGTTCTTC
TRBV10-3	TRBD2	TRBJ2-7	NA	CAISDGLAGDHEQYF	TGTGCCATCAGTGATGGGCTAGCGGGAGACCACGAGCAGTACTTC
TRBV2	NA	TRBJ1-6	NA	CASSRDKRDSPLHF	TGTGCCAGTTCCCGGGACAAAAGGGATTCACCCCTCCACTTT
TRBV4-1	TRBD1	TRBJ2-1	NA	CASSWGTGGSYNEQFF	TGCGCCAGCAGCTGGGGGACAGGGGGATCCTACAATGAGCAGTTCTTC
TRBV28	NA	TRBJ1-5	NA	CASSFGSNQPQHF	TGTGCCAGCAGTTTCGGGAGCAATCAGCCCCAGCATTTT
TRBV28	TRBD1	TRBJ1-3	NA	CASSLAGQGASNTIYF	TGTGCCAGCAGTTTGGCGGGACAGGGGGCAAGCAACACCATATATTTT
TRBV5-1	NA	TRBJ2-7	NA	CASRVTASYEQYF	TGCGCCAGCAGGGTGACAGCTTCCTACGAGCAGTACTTC
TRBV28	NA	TRBJ1-1	NA	CASSFRAGVAEAFF	TGTGCCAGCAGTTTTAGGGCGGGGGTCGCTGAAGCTTTCTTT
TRBV6-6	NA	TRBJ1-3	once	CASSYPVSSGNTIYF	TGTGCCAGCAGTTACCCGGTCTCTTCTGGAAACACCATATATTTT
TRBV27	NA	TRBJ2-3	once	CASSFGKRFTDTQYF	TGTGCCAGCAGTTTCGGGAAGCGCTTCACAGATACGCAGTATTTT
TRBV6-5	NA	TRBJ2-2	NA	CATTGLPSNTGELFF	TGTGCCACCACAGGCCTCCCCTCGAACACCGGGGAGCTGTTTTTT
TRBV5-1	NA	TRBJ1-2	NA	CASRDAGTPGGYTF	TGCGCCAGCAGAGATGCCGGGACTCCGGGAGGCTACACCTTC
TRBV2	TRBD1	TRBJ2-3	NA	CASSGTGGALDTQYF	TGTGCCAGCAGTGGAACAGGGGGCGCGTTAGATACGCAGTATTTT
TRBV9	NA	TRBJ2-2	NA	CASSTNTGELFF	TGTGCCAGCAGCACTAACACCGGGGAGCTGTTTTTT